This record looks at one T cell receptor (beta chain) sequence and its context. This sample was taken from a study of blood T cell repertoires in COVID-19. About the research overall: PBMCs, B-cell-depleted T cells, or T cells provided the cDNA or gDNA that made up the material.

CDR3 length: 12 residues. Germline V gives CDR1 LNHDA, CDR2 SQIVND (reference sequence). V lost 10 bases and J 4 bases, leaving 10 bases between the germline ends. Original data processing: The assay estimated nucleated cells by amplifying reference gene primers. TCRdb's table, derived via immunoSEQ multiplex PCR, lists solely in-frame clones and lacks some. The V and J calls and the clone size are those of that table, but D and trimming were determined from the DNA. The sample shows about 200,000 clones, approximately 88% of them seen only once. This rearrangement joins TRBV19 to TRBJ2-2, with D unresolved. The sequenced material came from peripheral blood. The sequence was collected from a man in his forties or fifties with acute or convalescent COVID-19. DNA of the CDR3: TGTGCCATTCGAGAGGCCACCGGGGAGCTGTTTTTT. Translating gives CAIREATGELFF.